One sample yielded the 24 T cell receptor beta chains listed below, sequenced in a study of shared clonotypes between healthy human individuals (TCRdb year 2020). Libraries were prepared through the immunoSEQ multiplex PCR assay. Sourced from immuneACCESS, this table was stored by TCRdb with only in-frame sequences that have V and J called. A share of the clones is absent; for the studies checked, an unresolved V gene accounts for under half, and the remainder has no known explanation. Here the sample has more than 1.2 million clones; just under 99% occur a single time. The top ten clonotypes cover about 0.34% of the sample. Sequencing was carried out using naive CD4+ T cells sorted from blood. The intended sense of this specimen's cell subset or site label: CD45RA+ positively selected. These receptors originate from a man under 40 in good health.

This clone was seen only once. The V gene is TRBV7-9, the J gene TRBJ1-1, with D unresolved. Germline V gives CDR1 SEHNR, CDR2 FQNEAQ (reference sequence). The length of the CDR3 is 15 residues. V was shortened by 5 bases and J by 1 base, with 14 bases between the two germline ends. The CDR3 region has the DNA TGTGCCAGCAGCGCCTCCCAGGTTCCGAACACTGAAGCTTTCTTT. Protein product: CASSASQVPNTEAFF.

V usage is TRBV28 and J usage is TRBJ2-1; no reliable D call. This CDR3 comprises 16 residues. V was shortened by 2 bases and J by 3 bases, with 14 bases between the two germline ends. CDR1 MDHEN and CDR2 SYDVKM come from the germline V gene. DNA for the CDR3: TGTGCCAGCAGTTTACCCCTGTGGACGGACTACAATGAGCAGTTCTTC. It encodes CASSLPLWTDYNEQFF.

The chain couples TRBV7-8 to TRBJ2-7, with D unclear. Deletions cut 3 bases from V and 3 bases from J, with 9 bases between. The CDR3 is 13 residues long. The germline gives CDR1 SGHVS, CDR2 FQNEAQ. CDR3 sequence: CASSFTRNYEQYF. The CDR3 DNA reads as TGTGCCAGCAGCTTTACCCGCAACTACGAGCAGTACTTC.

This clone has just one count. The J gene is TRBJ2-7, the V gene TRBV5-1; no firm D call. The CDR3 totals 15 residues. The V end lost 7 bases, the J end lost 2 bases, and 19 bases lay between the germline ends. The germline CDR1 and CDR2 sequences are SGHRS and YFSETQ. The CDR3 reads CASGSLTEEPYEQYF. The CDR3 DNA reads as TGCGCCAGCGGATCCTTGACTGAGGAACCCTACGAGCAGTACTTC.

Notes on this clone: The sample holds other DNA sequences that translate to the same CDR3. The chain combines TRBV5-5 with TRBJ2-7; D ambiguous. V lost 2 bases to trimming and J lost 5 bases, with 8 bases between them. Germline V lookup: CDR1 SGHKS, CDR2 YYEKEE (reference sequence). The CDR3 totals 12 residues. The CDR3 reads CASSLSRNEQYF. The CDR3 DNA sequence: TGTGCCAGCAGCTTAAGTCGGAACGAGCAGTACTTC.

The chain recombines TRBV18 with TRBJ1-5; the match to TRBD1 covers 7 bases. Germline CDR1 reads KGHSH; CDR2 reads LQKENI. This CDR3 spans 16 amino acids. Trimming took 5 bases from V and 2 from J; bases not matched to a gene: 9. In nucleotides, the CDR3 is TGTGCCAGCTCAAACAACCAGGGGGGAGGCAATCAGCCCCAGCATTTT. Translation: CASSNNQGGGNQPQHF. Combining the CDR3 with reference TRBV18 and TRBJ1-5 gives the whole variable domain NAGVMQNPRHLVRRRGQEARLRCSPMKGHSHVYWYRQLPEEGLKFMVYLQKENIIDESGMPKERFSAEFPKEGPSILRIQQVVRGDSAAYFCASSNNQGGGNQPQHFGDGTRLSIL.

The chain uses TRBV11-2 and TRBJ2-2; 9 nucleotides line up with TRBD2. Per the germline V gene, CDR1 is SGHAT and CDR2 is FQNNGV. V lost 5 bases, J lost 4 bases, and 8 bases stayed unmatched. The CDR3 spans 16 residues. CDR3 in DNA: TGTGCCAGCAGCGTGACTAGCGGCCGTACCACCGGGGAGCTGTTTTTT. It codes for CASSVTSGRTTGELFF.

The chain has TRBV6-6 and TRBJ1-1, with D possibly TRBD1 on 5 matching bases. Germline assignment: CDR1 MNHNY and CDR2 SVGAGI (reference sequence). The CDR3 has 14 amino acids. V was pared by 2 bases and J by 6 bases, with 13 bases between. The DNA of the CDR3 is TGTGCCAGCAGTTACGCCGGGGCACAAGCTGAAGCTTTCTTT. This sequence encodes CASSYAGAQAEAFF.

The chain combines TRBV7-9 with TRBJ2-1; TRBD1 matches at 7 bases. Germline V gene sequence: CDR1 SEHNR, CDR2 FQNEAQ (reference sequence). V shed 8 bases and J 12 bases; nucleotides not matched to a gene: 13. The CDR3 is 13 residues long. The CDR3 bases are TGTGCCAGCCCAGGGGGATCGAGGATGGGGCAGTTCTTC. This encodes CASPGGSRMGQFF.

This chain connects TRBV6-6 to TRBJ2-1; D could derive from TRBD1 or TRBD2 (6 bases each). With 0 bases removed from V and 10 bases from J, the gap between germline ends came to 13 bases. The CDR3 contains 14 residues. Germline V gene data show CDR1 as MNHNY and CDR2 as SVGAGI (reference sequence). The CDR3 region is CASSYSILGGEQFF. In DNA, the CDR3 is TGTGCCAGCAGTTACTCGATCCTAGGGGGGGAGCAGTTCTTC.

V is TRBV28 and J is TRBJ1-2; 7 bases fit TRBD1. Germline CDR1 reads MDHEN; CDR2 reads SYDVKM. CDR3 length: 15 residues. J gave up 5 bases and V 1 base, and 7 bases lay outside the gene matches. CDR3 sequence: CASSLSRDRRYGYTF. The CDR3 bases are TGTGCCAGCAGTTTATCCCGGGACAGACGATATGGCTACACCTTC.

The chain couples TRBV27 to TRBJ2-3, with TRBD2 matching 10 bases. This CDR3 contains 15 residues. In germline, CDR1 is MNHEY, CDR2 SMNVEV (reference sequence). Trimming at V came to 7 bases and at J to 3 bases, leaving 7 bases not matched to a gene. DNA for the CDR3: TGTGCCAGCAACATGATAGCGGGAGGTACAGATACGCAGTATTTT. It specifies CASNMIAGGTDTQYF.

V usage is TRBV5-6 and J usage is TRBJ2-1, with D perhaps matching TRBD1 (6 bases). Trimming removed 4 bases at V and 7 bases at J, with 21 bases between. Per germline, CDR1 SGHDT and CDR2 YYEEEE. There are 16 residues in the CDR3. The CDR3 sequence is CASSLQGPLALNEQFF. CDR3 DNA sequence: TGTGCCAGCAGCCTTCAGGGGCCGCTAGCTCTGAATGAGCAGTTCTTC.

The chain has TRBV5-6 and TRBJ2-2; possibly TRBD2 for D (5 bases). Germline lookup yields CDR1 SGHDT and CDR2 YYEEEE. The V end was cut by 4 bases, the J end by 4 bases, with 8 bases between. This CDR3 has 13 residues. The CDR3 loop is CASSPGITGELFF. The CDR3 DNA is TGTGCCAGCAGCCCGGGGATCACCGGGGAGCTGTTTTTT.

This rearrangement joins TRBV28 to TRBJ1-5; D is perhaps TRBD1 (6 bases). This CDR3 is 15 amino acids long. CDR1 is MDHEN, CDR2 SYDVKM, per germline. Trimming cost V 2 bases and J 7 bases, with 15 bases left between them. DNA for the CDR3: TGTGCCAGCAGTTTAGTAGACAGGATCGGGCAGCCCCAGCATTTT. Translating it yields CASSLVDRIGQPQHF.

The chain employs TRBV14 and TRBJ2-3; 7 bases are shared with TRBD1. CDR1 is SGHDN and CDR2 is FVKESK in the germline V gene. The CDR3 sequence is 16 residues long. The J segment lost 1 base and the V segment lost 4 bases, leaving 8 bases of the junction unmatched. The CDR3 loop reads CASSLQGMVGTDTQYF. In nucleotides, the CDR3 is TGTGCCAGCAGCCTACAGGGGATGGTGGGCACAGATACGCAGTATTTT.

This rearrangement joins TRBV5-4 to TRBJ2-1; D not resolved. CDR1 and CDR2 (germline): SGHNT, YYREEE (reference sequence). Between the trimmed V and J ends, which lost 6 bases and 2 bases, there was a span of 12 bases. The CDR3 extends over 14 amino acids. CDR3 nucleotides: TGTGCCAGCATGGAGAGTACCCCCTACAATGAGCAGTTCTTC. Translated: CASMESTPYNEQFF.

The J gene is TRBJ2-7, the V gene TRBV9, with 15 bases identical to TRBD2. V lost 2 bases and J lost 6; bases outside the gene matches: 9. CDR1 is SGDLS, CDR2 YYNGEE, per germline. CDR3 length: 17 residues. In DNA, the CDR3 is TGTGCCAGCAGCGTGGGGACTAGCGGGAGGCCCCCCCTCGAGCAGTACTTC. Amino acids: CASSVGTSGRPPLEQYF.

This sequence joins TRBV2 and TRBJ2-6; a possible D gene is TRBD1 (5 bases). V dropped 7 bases and J dropped 1 base, with 20 bases sitting between them. The CDR3 has 18 residues. Per germline, CDR1 SNHLY and CDR2 FYNNEI. CDR3 residues: CASTPLGQEDSGANVLTF. For the CDR3, the DNA is TGTGCCAGCACCCCCTTGGGGCAGGAAGATTCTGGGGCCAACGTCCTGACTTTC.

This chain links TRBV7-3 with TRBJ1-2, with D hard to call. This CDR3 region has 15 residues. With 5 bases removed from V and 7 bases from J, the gap between germline ends came to 20 bases. CDR1 is SGHTA and CDR2 is FQGTGA in the germline V gene. CDR3 sequence reads: CASSEQGPGSGGYTF. The CDR3 nucleotides are TGTGCCAGCAGCGAACAAGGACCCGGTTCGGGTGGCTACACCTTC.

The V call is TRBV9, the J call TRBJ2-1; 7 positions agree with TRBD2. Germline loops: CDR1 SGDLS, CDR2 YYNGEE. This CDR3 has 14 amino acids. The V and J ends lost 2 bases and 9 bases, in that order; junction bases with no gene match: 8. The CDR3 protein is CASSVGAGLGEQFF. The CDR3 DNA sequence: TGTGCCAGCAGCGTGGGAGCGGGACTGGGTGAGCAGTTCTTC.

The J gene is TRBJ2-7, the V gene TRBV11-3, with 7 bases that match TRBD1. This CDR3 has 15 amino acids. Germline loops: CDR1 SGHNT, CDR2 YENEEA. V was clipped by 5 bases and J by 2 bases; unmatched bases: 9. CDR3 loop: CASSQMSGTAYEQYF. Here the CDR3 DNA reads TGTGCCAGCAGCCAAATGTCCGGGACAGCCTACGAGCAGTACTTC.

The chain joins TRBV29-1 to TRBJ2-7, with 8 bases matching TRBD1. Per germline, CDR1 SQVTM and CDR2 ANQGSEA. The V and J ends lost 7 bases and 7 bases, in that order; junction bases with no gene match: 9. This CDR3 has 12 amino acids. CDR3 loop: CSGGDRLFEQYF. In DNA, the CDR3 is TGCAGCGGGGGGGACAGGCTGTTTGAGCAGTACTTC.

The rearrangement uses TRBV28 and TRBJ2-1; 7 bases map to TRBD2. CDR3 size: 15 residues. The germline gives CDR1 MDHEN, CDR2 SYDVKM. Trimming took 1 base from V and 4 from J; bases not matched to a gene: 4. Written as DNA, the CDR3 is TGTGCCAGCAGTTTATTAGGGACTATGTACAATGAGCAGTTCTTC. Protein product: CASSLLGTMYNEQFF.